These 13 T cell receptor beta chains originate from one sample sequenced in a study of T-cell memory formation after mild COVID-19. Each CDR3 protein is one row after TCRdb ran MiXCR on the 5' RACE reads. There are some 200,000 distinct CDR3 sequences in the sample; 20% to 25% occur only once, and 23% lies in the top ten. Input material: PBMCs or a T cell subset sorted from them (not recorded which). These receptors all stem from an adult woman who had mild COVID-19 (a few samples of this study predate the infection). Cell type and time point are not known.

There are a few counts of this clonotype. This rearrangement joins TRBV5-1 to TRBJ1-1; unclear D gene. V gave up 0 bases and J gave up 0 bases, with 6 bases separating them. Germline V gene data show CDR1 as SGHRS and CDR2 as YFSETQ. This CDR3 has 14 amino acids. For the CDR3, the DNA is TGCGCCAGCAGCTTGGCAGACATGAACACTGAAGCTTTCTTT. This gives the protein CASSLADMNTEAFF.

CDR3 loop: CSVVGNTGELFF. The CDR3 DNA sequence: TGCAGCGTTGTGGGCAACACCGGGGAGCTGTTTTTT. The chain recombines TRBV29-1 with TRBJ2-2; no definite D call. Per germline, CDR1 SQVTM and CDR2 ANQGSEA. The germline V and J ends were trimmed by 4 bases and 2 bases, with 5 bases remaining between them. The CDR3 runs 12 residues.

The CDR3 spells CASSTLGTEAFF. CDR3 bases: TGTGCCAGCAGCACCCTCGGGACTGAAGCTTTCTTT. This rearrangement joins TRBV5-6 to TRBJ1-1; D remains ambiguous. The CDR3 is 12 residues long. The germline V gene encodes CDR1 SGHDT and CDR2 YYEEEE. Between the trimmed V and J ends, which lost 4 bases and 5 bases, there was a span of 9 bases.

This chain links TRBV12-3 or TRBV12-4 with TRBJ2-7; D remains unclear. V was clipped by 5 bases and J by 3 bases, with 14 bases between them. This CDR3 is 14 amino acids long. DNA of the CDR3: TGTGCCAGCAGTCCCCCGACGGAGTTCTACGAGCAGTACTTC. It encodes CASSPPTEFYEQYF.

This rearrangement joins TRBV29-1 to TRBJ2-1; no clear D gene. Per germline, CDR1 SQVTM and CDR2 ANQGSEA. The CDR3 sequence is 15 residues long. Between the trimmed V and J ends, which lost 4 bases and 3 bases, there was a span of 16 bases. DNA for the CDR3: TGCAGCGTTGCCGTTATGCGTCAGCTCTACAATGAGCAGTTCTTC. Translated: CSVAVMRQLYNEQFF.

V usage is TRBV15 and J usage is TRBJ2-7, with no clear D. V lost 0 bases and J 1 base, leaving 4 bases between the germline ends. CDR3 size: 13 residues. Germline CDR1 reads LNHNV; CDR2 reads YYDKDF (reference sequence). Written as DNA, the CDR3 is TGTGCCACCAGCAGAGACGGTTCCTACGAGCAGTACTTC. Translating it yields CATSRDGSYEQYF.

J is TRBJ2-2 and V is TRBV14, with D maybe TRBD1 (5 bases). The germline V gene encodes CDR1 SGHDN and CDR2 FVKESK. The V gene lost 2 bases and the J gene lost 7 bases, with 17 bases spanning the gap. The CDR3 extends over 16 amino acids. Here the CDR3 DNA reads TGTGCCAGCAGCCAACTAGTGGGGCCCAAGGACGGGGAGCTGTTTTTT. This codes for CASSQLVGPKDGELFF.

This clonotype was detected a few times. The chain links TRBV10-3 to TRBJ2-5; D is unresolved. The CDR3 is 15 residues long. From germline, CDR1 is ENHRY and CDR2 SYGVKD. V was trimmed by 2 bases and J by 2 bases, leaving 12 bases between them. The CDR3 spells CAISEATADQETQYF. In nucleotides, the CDR3 is TGTGCCATCAGTGAGGCGACTGCGGATCAAGAGACCCAGTACTTC.

V usage is TRBV9 and J usage is TRBJ2-2; 9 positions agree with TRBD2. Germline assignment: CDR1 SGDLS and CDR2 YYNGEE. V trimming: 3 bases; J trimming: 2 bases; junction bases outside the gene matches: 5. The CDR3 runs to 16 residues. The CDR3 loop is CASSASTSGNTGELFF. The CDR3 DNA reads as TGTGCCAGCAGCGCATCGACTAGCGGAAACACCGGGGAGCTGTTTTTT.

V and J are TRBV20-1 and TRBJ1-2, with 7 bases identical to TRBD1. V was clipped by 5 bases and J by 7 bases; unmatched bases: 19. This CDR3 has 16 amino acids. CDR1 and CDR2 (germline): DFQATT, SNEGSKA (reference sequence). CDR3 region: CSARDRDSLNRAGYTF. In nucleotides, the CDR3 is TGCAGTGCTCGCGACCGGGACAGCCTAAACCGTGCTGGCTACACCTTC.

V and J are TRBV7-8 and TRBJ2-6, with D unclear. Germline V gene sequence: CDR1 SGHVS, CDR2 FQNEAQ. V lost 1 base and J lost 1, with 14 bases in between. CDR3 length equals 18 residues. CDR3: CASSLVPGPSSGANVLTF. In DNA, the CDR3 is TGTGCCAGCAGCTTAGTCCCAGGACCCAGTTCTGGGGCCAACGTCCTGACTTTC.

The chain uses TRBV7-2 and TRBJ2-7; no clear D gene. The V gene's germline CDR1 is SGHTA and CDR2 FQGNSA. The V gene lost 5 bases and the J gene lost 6 bases, with 14 bases spanning the gap. CDR3 length: 13 residues. The CDR3 bases are TGTGCCAGCAGCCCCGTCCACCCCCGCGAGCAGTACTTC. Its translation is CASSPVHPREQYF.

J is TRBJ1-2 and V is TRBV20-1, with D possibly TRBD1 on 5 matching bases. From germline, CDR1 is DFQATT and CDR2 SNEGSKA (reference sequence). Trimming removed 2 bases at V and 4 bases at J, with 17 bases between. The CDR3 has 15 residues. The CDR3 sequence is CSARTHTGGIYGYTF. The DNA for the CDR3 is TGCAGTGCTAGAACGCATACTGGGGGGATCTATGGCTACACCTTC.